This T cell receptor (beta chain) was obtained from a study of T cell responses to AZD1222 COVID-19 vaccine (dated by TCRdb to about 2021). Concerning the study at large: TCR sequencing covered fewer than 250 trial participants: about 210 given two doses of AZD1222 and 26 given two doses of MenACWY control vaccine. Trial participants were enrolled by age into 18-55, 56-69 and 70-plus year subgroups, with around 150, 28 and 57 TCR-sequenced participants respectively. Paper-wide results and their limitations: Spike-specific TCR breadth and depth rose significantly after two AZD1222 doses compared with day 0 and with MenACWY recipients. Nearly half of unique spike-specific TCRs reportedly recognized epitopes outside regions mutated in the B.1.351 and B.1.1.7 variants. No day 14 peak-response samples were available, so repertoires were characterized only after the peak T cell response. Participants were mostly white British and included more females than males, and it was suggested by the authors that clonal diversity may have been underestimated. Vaccine-associated CD4 TCRs spanned the whole spike protein, with dominant responses in regions 160-218 and 743-854. Conclusions about previously exposed vaccinees are limited, since just five or six AZD1222 recipients were seropositive for SARS-CoV-2 at baseline. The 56-69-year group was small, and its depth increase did not reach significance, likely because of low power.

CDR1 and CDR2 are read off the germline V gene as SNHLY and FYNNEI. The CDR3 measures 12 amino acids from cysteine to phenylalanine. Only the CDR3 region is kept as DNA, spanning 36 bases read in frame from base 1. V drops 6 bases and J drops 2 bases, leaving 8 bases in between. The CDR3 regions of human TCRbeta chains were analyzed by immunosequencing. In the original analysis: Repertoire TCRs were matched against a reference library of SARS-CoV-2-specific TCRs generated with the MIRA antigen-specificity platform. Breadth was defined as the fraction of unique TCRs that were SARS-CoV-2-associated, and depth was defined as the fraction of total T cells that were SARS-CoV-2-associated. Using the MIRA data, each spike-specific TCR was assigned both to the spike region to which the TCR was reactive and to a CD4 or CD8 class. Log10-transformed breadth and depth values were compared by one-way ANOVA with Sidak's multiple comparisons tests. TCRdb holds this immuneACCESS table with in-frame rearrangements only. Some clones are missing; in checked studies, unresolved V genes explain under half, and the rest has no known cause. V, J and clone size are taken as reported in that table, and D and trimming were inferred from the DNA itself. Within this sample are about 59,000 clones, with about 91% of them counted one time only. The ten largest clones add up to 5.5% to 7% of the sample.

The sample's time point label, decoded: about 28 days (+/-7) after the second vaccine dose. AZD1222 recipients given second doses at about 4 weeks or at about 12 weeks were pooled, since spike-specific TCR depth and breadth were not found to differ between the two schedules. Vaccinee samples were obtained from the UK trials COV001 and COV002, which included a single-blind randomized controlled phase 2/3 trial of AZD1222 (ChAdOx1 nCoV-19) in healthy adults. Trial participant PBMC samples were collected at day 0 and day 28 after the second dose for TCRbeta chain sequencing. As for this clone: Its antigen is still unknown. Base qualities are not provided; no much larger clone lies one nucleotide away.

Specimen: peripheral blood, collected 28 days after the second AZD1222 dose. Rearrangement joined TRBV2 to TRBJ2-7; the D gene is unclear. The source of this sequence is an adult who received the AZD1222 COVID-19 vaccine. The DNA sequence is as follows: TGTGCCAGCAGGGGGTTCGCCTACGAGCAGTACTTC. Its protein reads: CASRGFAYEQYF.